One and the same sample provided the 21 T cell receptor beta chains below, sequenced in a study of T cell responses to AZD1222 COVID-19 vaccine. Sequencing used immunoSEQ multiplex PCR; TCRdb keeps in-frame clones, though not all of them. Of some 100,000 clones detected, around 89% appear once; the ten largest clones hold 7.1%. The sequencing here drew on peripheral blood, taken 28 days after the second AZD1222 dose. The receptors stem from an adult who received the AZD1222 COVID-19 vaccine.

This chain uses TRBV4-1 with TRBJ1-2; D gene ambiguous. V was pared by 0 bases and J by 0 bases, with 14 bases between. This CDR3 has 17 residues. CDR1 and CDR2 (germline): MGHRA, YSYEKL. The CDR3 here is CASSQEHSGMSNYGYTF. The DNA for the CDR3 is TGCGCCAGCAGCCAAGAGCACAGCGGAATGTCTAACTATGGCTACACCTTC.

The CDR3 DNA sequence: TGTGCCAGCCCCAGAAGGATAGACTATGGCTACACCTTC. This codes for CASPRRIDYGYTF. The genes are TRBV2 and TRBJ1-2; D is undetermined. CDR3 length: 13 amino acids. V dropped 8 bases and J dropped 3 bases, with 13 bases sitting between them. Germline V gene lookup returns CDR1 SNHLY and CDR2 FYNNEI.

V gene TRBV6-6 combines with J gene TRBJ1-3; 7 bases are shared with TRBD1. Germline CDR1 and CDR2: MNHNY and SVGAGI (reference sequence). The CDR3 sequence is 16 residues long. Germline trimming cut 6 bases from V and 0 bases from J; bases unmatched to any gene: 8. The DNA for the CDR3 is TGTGCCAGCAGCTCGGCAGGGACAGCCTCTGGAAACACCATATATTTT. Translation gives CASSSAGTASGNTIYF.

This clone is a singleton in its sample. The rearrangement links TRBV7-8 to TRBJ1-1; maybe TRBD1 (5 bases). Germline lookup yields CDR1 SGHVS and CDR2 FQNEAQ. The CDR3 consists of 13 residues. The V gene lost 5 bases and the J gene lost 12 bases, with 19 bases spanning the gap. CDR3 amino acids: CASSALGEPNTFF. DNA of the CDR3: TGTGCCAGCAGCGCCTTAGGGGAGCCTAATACTTTCTTT. The entire variable domain, with the rest obtained from reference TRBV7-8 and TRBJ1-1, is as follows: GAGVSQSPRYKVAKRGQDVALRCDPISGHVSLFWYQQALGQGPEFLTYFQNEAQLDKSGLPSDRFFAERPEGSVSTLKIQRTQQEDSAVYLCASSALGEPNTFFGQGTRLTVV.

The chain employs TRBV11-3 and TRBJ2-2, with a possible D match to TRBD2 (6 bases). Looked up from germline, CDR1 is SGHNT and CDR2 is YENEEA. Trimming took off 6 bases at V and 6 bases at J, with 14 bases between the two ends. The CDR3 extends over 14 amino acids. CDR3 DNA sequence: TGTGCCAGCAGTCTGATAACGGGAGCCGGGGAGCTGTTTTTT. Amino acid sequence: CASSLITGAGELFF. The whole variable domain, remainder taken from reference TRBV11-3 and TRBJ2-2, is EAGVVQSPRYKIIEKKQPVAFWCNPISGHNTLYWYLQNLGQGPELLIRYENEEAVDDSQLPKDRFSAERLKGVDSTLKIQPAELGDSAVYLCASSLITGAGELFFGEGSRLTVL.

V and J are TRBV12-3 or TRBV12-4 and TRBJ2-1, with 11 positions matching TRBD2. Losses at the gene ends were 6 bases for V and 10 bases for J; bases not matched to a gene: 5. The CDR3 totals 13 residues. The CDR3 coding sequence is TGTGCCAGCAGCCCGACTAGCGGGAACGAGCAGTTCTTC. It yields the protein CASSPTSGNEQFF.

V gene TRBV7-3 combines with J gene TRBJ1-5; tentatively, D is TRBD1 (6 bases). V was cut by 5 bases and J by 2 bases, with 7 bases left in between. This CDR3 has 13 amino acids. Germline CDR1 reads SGHTA; CDR2 reads FQGTGA. The CDR3 sequence: CASSPGGNQPQHF. The DNA for the CDR3 is TGTGCCAGCAGCCCAGGGGGCAATCAGCCCCAGCATTTT.

The chain has TRBV28 and TRBJ1-2, with TRBD1 matching 10 bases. V lost 5 bases to trimming and J lost 3 bases; unmatched junction nucleotides: 9. CDR1 is MDHEN, CDR2 SYDVKM, per germline. This CDR3 is built from 16 residues. The DNA for the CDR3 is TGTGCCAGCAGTCGCACGACAGGGGGCGCGTACTATGGCTACACCTTC. This translates into CASSRTTGGAYYGYTF.

This clone was found once. The CDR3 reads CAWSAGQGLNEQFF. In DNA form, the CDR3 reads TGTGCCTGGAGTGCGGGACAGGGTTTGAATGAGCAGTTCTTC. V usage is TRBV30 and J usage is TRBJ2-1; 9 nucleotides line up with TRBD1. CDR1 is GTSNPN and CDR2 is SVGIG in the germline V gene (reference sequence). V lost 1 base, J lost 7 bases, and 5 bases stayed unmatched. The CDR3 spans 14 residues.

The rearrangement joins TRBV5-6 to TRBJ2-5; no definite D call. Deletions cut 0 bases from V and 5 bases from J, with 8 bases between. The CDR3 spans 13 residues. Germline CDR1 and CDR2: SGHDT and YYEEEE. The CDR3 spells CASSLGGHETQYF. The CDR3 DNA is TGTGCCAGCAGCTTGGGCGGTCACGAGACCCAGTACTTC.

This chain uses TRBV6-5 with TRBJ1-1; TRBD1 agrees at 7 bases. V was pared by 4 bases and J by 4 bases, with 12 bases of the junction left unmatched. Germline CDR1 MNHEY, CDR2 SVGAGI. CDR3 length equals 16 residues. CDR3 in amino acids: CASSSRQGRGGTEAFF. The CDR3 nucleotides are TGTGCCAGCAGTTCCAGACAGGGAAGGGGGGGCACTGAAGCTTTCTTT.

The chain employs TRBV24-1 and TRBJ2-7; a weak D match, TRBD1 (5 bases). CDR3 length: 19 amino acids. Trimming took 3 bases from V and 1 from J, leaving 24 bases between them. The germline V gene encodes CDR1 KGHDR and CDR2 SFDVKD. CDR3 in DNA: TGTGCCACCAGTGATCCCCTCCCGCCAGGGCTTTCGATATCCTACGAGCAGTACTTC. Protein product: CATSDPLPPGLSISYEQYF.

The J gene is TRBJ2-3, the V gene TRBV10-3, with TRBD2 matching over 7 bases. Germline CDR1 reads ENHRY; CDR2 reads SYGVKD. The trim removed 2 bases at V and 4 bases at J, leaving 3 bases unmatched. The CDR3 totals 14 residues. In DNA, the CDR3 is TGTGCCATCAGTGAGGCGGGAGTAGCAGATACGCAGTATTTT. Translation: CAISEAGVADTQYF.

V usage is TRBV6-5 and J usage is TRBJ1-4; D not resolved. The CDR3 spans 14 residues. Germline CDR1 reads MNHEY; CDR2 reads SVGAGI. V was cut by 4 bases and J by 8 bases, with 14 bases left in between. The CDR3 nucleotides read TGTGCCAGCAGTTCCCCCGGGATGAAGGAAAAACTGTTTTTT. This encodes CASSSPGMKEKLFF.

The rearrangement joins TRBV4-2 to TRBJ1-1; D is ambiguous. Trimming cost V 0 bases and J 6 bases, with 14 bases left between them. Looked up from germline, CDR1 is LGHNA and CDR2 is YNFKEQ. The CDR3 length is 15 residues. The CDR3 DNA sequence: TGTGCCAGCAGCCAAGATAGGCGATTGGGATCTGAAGCTTTCTTT. Amino acids: CASSQDRRLGSEAFF.

V usage is TRBV29-1 and J usage is TRBJ2-1; D is ambiguous. This CDR3 contains 12 residues. The germline V and J ends were trimmed by 3 bases and 8 bases, with 11 bases remaining between them. Per the germline V gene, CDR1 is SQVTM and CDR2 is ANQGSEA. For the CDR3, the DNA is TGCAGCGTTGATAGTGGGCAGGATGAGCAGTTCTTC. Translating gives CSVDSGQDEQFF.

This clone appeared a single time. The chain uses TRBV14 and TRBJ2-2; 8 nucleotides agree with TRBD2. V lost 4 bases to trimming and J lost 1 base; unmatched junction nucleotides: 17. Germline assignment: CDR1 SGHDN and CDR2 FVKESK. The CDR3 consists of 20 residues. The CDR3 reads CASSPKRGKEAGENTGELFF. In nucleotides, the CDR3 is TGTGCCAGCAGCCCCAAACGTGGCAAGGAAGCGGGAGAGAACACCGGGGAGCTGTTTTTT.

The chain is built from TRBV7-2 and TRBJ2-7; 7 nucleotides line up with TRBD1. Per germline, CDR1 SGHTA and CDR2 FQGNSA. The CDR3 extends over 16 amino acids. V was clipped by 5 bases and J by 2 bases; unmatched bases: 12. CDR3 sequence: CASSQTGDLWAYEQYF. The CDR3 DNA follows: TGTGCCAGCAGCCAAACAGGGGATCTTTGGGCCTACGAGCAGTACTTC.

The rearrangement joins TRBV10-3 to TRBJ2-7, with D possibly being TRBD2 (5 bases). Trimming took off 10 bases at V and 4 bases at J, with 8 bases between the two ends. The CDR3 is made up of 10 amino acids. From germline, CDR1 is ENHRY and CDR2 SYGVKD. The DNA of the CDR3 is TGTGCCACCGGGGAGTACGAGCAGTACTTC. Translated, it gives CATGEYEQYF.

The chain combines TRBV2 with TRBJ1-2; possible D gene TRBD1, 5 bases. CDR1 is SNHLY and CDR2 is FYNNEI in the germline V gene. The CDR3 contains 15 residues. Trimming cost V 10 bases and J 4 bases, with 22 bases left between them. CDR3 loop: CATAVTGGAIYGYTF. The CDR3 DNA reads as TGTGCCACAGCCGTCACGGGAGGGGCGATCTATGGCTACACCTTC.

The rearrangement links TRBV28 to TRBJ1-4; D remains ambiguous. The CDR3 length is 15 residues. Per germline, CDR1 MDHEN and CDR2 SYDVKM. The V end was cut by 6 bases, the J end by 4 bases, with 15 bases between. The DNA for the CDR3 is TGTGCCAGCAGCCCCTCCTACAGTAATAATGAAAAACTGTTTTTT. It yields the protein CASSPSYSNNEKLFF.